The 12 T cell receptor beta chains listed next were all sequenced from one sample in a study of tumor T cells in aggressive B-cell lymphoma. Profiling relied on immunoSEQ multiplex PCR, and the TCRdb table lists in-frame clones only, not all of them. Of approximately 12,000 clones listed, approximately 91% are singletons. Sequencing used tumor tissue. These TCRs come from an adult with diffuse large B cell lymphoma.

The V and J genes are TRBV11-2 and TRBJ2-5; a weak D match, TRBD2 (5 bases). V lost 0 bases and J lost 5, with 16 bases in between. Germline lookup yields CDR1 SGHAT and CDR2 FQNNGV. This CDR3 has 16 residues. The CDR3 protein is CASSLDRPSPRETQYF. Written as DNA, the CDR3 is TGTGCCAGCAGCTTAGATAGGCCTAGCCCACGGGAGACCCAGTACTTC.

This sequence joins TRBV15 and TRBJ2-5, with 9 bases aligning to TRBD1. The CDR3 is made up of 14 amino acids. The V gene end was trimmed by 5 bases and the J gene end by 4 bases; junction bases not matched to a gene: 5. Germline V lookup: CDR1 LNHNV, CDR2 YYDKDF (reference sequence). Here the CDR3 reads CATSWGQGGETQYF. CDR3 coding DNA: TGTGCCACCAGCTGGGGACAGGGTGGAGAGACCCAGTACTTC.

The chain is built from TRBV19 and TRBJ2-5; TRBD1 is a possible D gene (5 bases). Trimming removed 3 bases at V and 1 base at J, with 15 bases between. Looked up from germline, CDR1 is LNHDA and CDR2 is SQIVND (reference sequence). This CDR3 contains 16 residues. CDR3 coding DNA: TGTGCCAGTAGTATCGGTCAGGGTATAAGCCAAGAGACCCAGTACTTC. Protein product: CASSIGQGISQETQYF. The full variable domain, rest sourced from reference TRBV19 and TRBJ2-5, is DGGITQSPKYLFRKEGQNVTLSCEQNLNHDAMYWYRQDPGQGLRLIYYSQIVNDFQKGDIAEGYSVSREKKESFPLTVTSAQKNPTAFYLCASSIGQGISQETQYFGPGTRLLVL.

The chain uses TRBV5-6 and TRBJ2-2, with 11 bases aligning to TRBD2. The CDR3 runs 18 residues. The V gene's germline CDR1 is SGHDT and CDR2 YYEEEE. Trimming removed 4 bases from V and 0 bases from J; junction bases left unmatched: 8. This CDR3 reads CASSPRLAGFANTGELFF. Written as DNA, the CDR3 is TGTGCCAGCAGCCCCCGACTAGCGGGGTTCGCGAACACCGGGGAGCTGTTTTTT.

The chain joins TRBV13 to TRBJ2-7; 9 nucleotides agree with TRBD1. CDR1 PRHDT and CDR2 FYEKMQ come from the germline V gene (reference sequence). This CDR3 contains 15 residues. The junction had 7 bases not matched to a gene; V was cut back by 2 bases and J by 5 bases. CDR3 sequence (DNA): TGTGCCAGCAGCTTACCCCGGGACAGGGTCCACGAGCAGTACTTC. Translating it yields CASSLPRDRVHEQYF.

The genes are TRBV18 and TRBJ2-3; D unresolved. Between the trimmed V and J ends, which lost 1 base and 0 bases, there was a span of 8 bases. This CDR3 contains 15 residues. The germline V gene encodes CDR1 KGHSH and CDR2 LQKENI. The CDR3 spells CASSPRRHSTDTQYF. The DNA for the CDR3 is TGTGCCAGCTCACCACGTAGACACAGCACAGATACGCAGTATTTT.

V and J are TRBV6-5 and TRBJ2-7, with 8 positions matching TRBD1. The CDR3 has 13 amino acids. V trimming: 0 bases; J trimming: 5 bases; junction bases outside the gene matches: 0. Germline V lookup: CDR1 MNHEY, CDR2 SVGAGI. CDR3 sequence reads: CASSYSTGDEQYF. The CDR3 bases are TGTGCCAGCAGTTACTCGACAGGGGACGAGCAGTACTTC.

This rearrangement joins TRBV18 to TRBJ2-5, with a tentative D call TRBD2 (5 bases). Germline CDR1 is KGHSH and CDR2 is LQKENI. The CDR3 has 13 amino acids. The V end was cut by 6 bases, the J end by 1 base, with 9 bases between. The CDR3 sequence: CASSPGSQETQYF. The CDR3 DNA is TGTGCCAGCTCCCCGGGATCCCAAGAGACCCAGTACTTC.

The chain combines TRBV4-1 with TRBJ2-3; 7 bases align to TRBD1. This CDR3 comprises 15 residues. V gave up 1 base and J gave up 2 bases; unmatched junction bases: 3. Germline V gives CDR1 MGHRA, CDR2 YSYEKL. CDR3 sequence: CASSQVGQLTDTQYF. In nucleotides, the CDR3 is TGCGCCAGCAGCCAAGTGGGACAGCTCACAGATACGCAGTATTTT.

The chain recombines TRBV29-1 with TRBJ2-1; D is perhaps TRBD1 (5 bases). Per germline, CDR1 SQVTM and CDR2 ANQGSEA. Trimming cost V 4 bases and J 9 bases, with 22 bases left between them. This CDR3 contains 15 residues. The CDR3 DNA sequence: TGCAGCGTTGTGCCCAGGGCAGGGATATTAATTGAGCAGTTCTTC. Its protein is CSVVPRAGILIEQFF.

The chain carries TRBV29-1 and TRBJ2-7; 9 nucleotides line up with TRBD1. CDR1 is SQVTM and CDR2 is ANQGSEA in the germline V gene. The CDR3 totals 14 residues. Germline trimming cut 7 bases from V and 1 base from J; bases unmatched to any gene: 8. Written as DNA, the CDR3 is TGCAGCGCTACATACGGGACAGGGTCCTACGAGCAGTACTTC. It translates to CSATYGTGSYEQYF.

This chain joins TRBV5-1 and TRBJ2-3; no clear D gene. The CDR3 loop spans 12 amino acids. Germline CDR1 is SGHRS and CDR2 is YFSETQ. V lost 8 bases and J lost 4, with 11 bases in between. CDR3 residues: CASSLSADTQYF. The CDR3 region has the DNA TGCGCCAGTAGCCTATCGGCAGATACGCAGTATTTT.